This T cell receptor (beta chain) is from a study of regulatory T cells. Findings and caveats of the study: In CD3G-deficient patients, conventional CD4+ T cells were enriched for hydrophobic CDR3 residues at positions 6 and 7.

Primers: 52 TRBV forward and 13 TRBJ reverse. Assay: immunoSEQ multiplex PCR; the TCRdb copy retains only in-frame clones and omits some. The sample contains tens of thousands of clones, nearly 90% of which appear only once. A remark on this clone: What it binds is not known.

The germline V gene encodes CDR1 SGHRS and CDR2 YFSETQ. V was clipped by 0 bases and J by 3 bases; unmatched bases: 5. The CDR3 totals 15 residues. Patients aged 2 to 39 years had fewer naive and more memory CD4+ and CD8+ T cells. This TCR derives from a child under 18 with CD3G deficiency. Sample: conventional CD4+ T cells sorted from blood. The V call is TRBV5-1, the J call TRBJ2-7; 8 bases are shared with TRBD2. CDR3 sequence (DNA): TGCGCCAGCAGCTTGGGCTCGGGAGGGATCTACGAGCAGTACTTC. It translates to CASSLGSGGIYEQYF.